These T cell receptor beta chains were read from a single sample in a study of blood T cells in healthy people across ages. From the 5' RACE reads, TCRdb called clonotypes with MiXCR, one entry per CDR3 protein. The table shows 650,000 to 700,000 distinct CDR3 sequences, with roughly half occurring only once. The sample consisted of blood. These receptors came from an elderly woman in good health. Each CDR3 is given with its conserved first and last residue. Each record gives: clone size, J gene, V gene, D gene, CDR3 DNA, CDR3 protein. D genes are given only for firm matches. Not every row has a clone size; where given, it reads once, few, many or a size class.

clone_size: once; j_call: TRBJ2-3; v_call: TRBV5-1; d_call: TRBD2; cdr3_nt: TGCGCCAGCACAGCGGGGGGGCATAACACAGATACGCAGTATTTT; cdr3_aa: CASTAGGHNTDTQYF
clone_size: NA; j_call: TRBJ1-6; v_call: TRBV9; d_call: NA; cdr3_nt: TGTGCCAGCAGCGTAGCAGGGGTAGGTTCACCCCTCCACTTT; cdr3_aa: CASSVAGVGSPLHF
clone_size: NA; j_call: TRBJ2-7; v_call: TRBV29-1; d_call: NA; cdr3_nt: TGCAGCGTTGCCCGATCGAGCGACGAGCAGTACTTC; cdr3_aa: CSVARSSDEQYF
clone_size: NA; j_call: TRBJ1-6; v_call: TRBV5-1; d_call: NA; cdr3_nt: TGCGCCAGCAGCTTTCTGAGCGATTCACCCCTCCACTTT; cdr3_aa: CASSFLSDSPLHF
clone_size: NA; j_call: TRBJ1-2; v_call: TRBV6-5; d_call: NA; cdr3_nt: TGTGCCAGCAGTTACGGCGCCTACTATGGCTACACCTTC; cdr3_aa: CASSYGAYYGYTF
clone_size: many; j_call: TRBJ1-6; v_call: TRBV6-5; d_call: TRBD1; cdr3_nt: TGTGCCAGCAGTCAAACCGGGACAGCCAATTCACCCCTCCACTTT; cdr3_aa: CASSQTGTANSPLHF
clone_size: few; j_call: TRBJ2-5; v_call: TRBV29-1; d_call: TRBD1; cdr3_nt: TGCAGCGGCACCGACAGGGTGGGCGAGACCCAGTACTTC; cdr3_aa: CSGTDRVGETQYF
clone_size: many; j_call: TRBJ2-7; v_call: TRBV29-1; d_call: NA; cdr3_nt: TGCAGCGTTGTTACCTCGTCCTACGAGCAGTACTTC; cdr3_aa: CSVVTSSYEQYF
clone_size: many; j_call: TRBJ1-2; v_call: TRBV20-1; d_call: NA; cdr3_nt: TGCAGTGCTAGAGATCTTGCAGGCTATGGCTACACCTTC; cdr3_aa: CSARDLAGYGYTF
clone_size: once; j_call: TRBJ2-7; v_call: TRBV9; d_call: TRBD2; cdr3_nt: TGTGCCAGCAGCTCGAGTTCCCCAGCGGGGGGCCTGTACAATGAGCAGTACTTC; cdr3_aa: CASSSSSPAGGLYNEQYF
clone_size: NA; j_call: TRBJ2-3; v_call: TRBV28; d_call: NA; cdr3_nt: TGTGCCAGCACCCTCGGAGGAGGTTTTGCCAGCACAGATACGCAGTATTTT; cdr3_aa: CASTLGGGFASTDTQYF
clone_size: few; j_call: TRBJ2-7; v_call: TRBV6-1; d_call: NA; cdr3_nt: TGTGCCAGCAGTGTCGCTGAGACCTACGAGCAGTACTTC; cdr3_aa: CASSVAETYEQYF
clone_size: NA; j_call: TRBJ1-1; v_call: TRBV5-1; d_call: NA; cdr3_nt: TGCGCCAGCAGCTCCGACTGGGGAACTGAAGCTTTCTTT; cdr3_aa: CASSSDWGTEAFF
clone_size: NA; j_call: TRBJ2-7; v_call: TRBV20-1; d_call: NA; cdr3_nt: TGCAGTGCTCAGGACGCCACCTACGAGCAGTACTTC; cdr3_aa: CSAQDATYEQYF
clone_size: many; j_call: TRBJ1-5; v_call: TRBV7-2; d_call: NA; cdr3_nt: TGTGCCAGCAGCTTAGTTTGGGGGGATCAGCCCCAGCATTTT; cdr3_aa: CASSLVWGDQPQHF
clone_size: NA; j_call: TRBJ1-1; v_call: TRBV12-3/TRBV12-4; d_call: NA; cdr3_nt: TGTGCCAGCAGTTGGGGTGACAGAAATGAAGCTTTCTTT; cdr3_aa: CASSWGDRNEAFF
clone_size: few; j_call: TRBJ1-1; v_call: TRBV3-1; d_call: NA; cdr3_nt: TGTGCCAGCAGCGAGGACGGAGCCGGGGGGAACACTGAAGCTTTCTTT; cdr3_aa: CASSEDGAGGNTEAFF
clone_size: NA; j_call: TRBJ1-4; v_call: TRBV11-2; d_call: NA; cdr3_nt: TGTGCCAGCAGCCCCTGGACTGATCTTAATGAAAAACTGTTTTTT; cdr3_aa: CASSPWTDLNEKLFF
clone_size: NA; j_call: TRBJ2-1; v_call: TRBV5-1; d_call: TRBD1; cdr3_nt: TGCGCCAGCAGCTCTACCGGGACAGAGTACAATGAGCAGTTCTTC; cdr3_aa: CASSSTGTEYNEQFF
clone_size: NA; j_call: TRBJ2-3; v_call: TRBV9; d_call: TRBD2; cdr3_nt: TGTGCCAGCAGCGGAGATCCTAGCGGGGGAGATACGCAGTATTTT; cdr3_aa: CASSGDPSGGDTQYF
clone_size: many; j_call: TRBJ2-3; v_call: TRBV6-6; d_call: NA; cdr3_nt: TGTGCCAGCAGAGATGTAGTGCCGTGGGGAGATACGCAGTATTTT; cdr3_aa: CASRDVVPWGDTQYF
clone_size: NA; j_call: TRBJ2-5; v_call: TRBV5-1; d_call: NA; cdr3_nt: TGCGCCAGCAGCTTGGAAGGGGTGGAGACCCAGTACTTC; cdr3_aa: CASSLEGVETQYF
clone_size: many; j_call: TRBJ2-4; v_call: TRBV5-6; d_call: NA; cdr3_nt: TGTGCCAGCAGCTTGGACAGGCTGAACAAAAACATTCAGTACTTC; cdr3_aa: CASSLDRLNKNIQYF
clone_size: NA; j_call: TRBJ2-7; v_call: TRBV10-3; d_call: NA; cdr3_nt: TGTGCCATCAGAATCGCGGGCAGGGCCTACGAGCAGTACTTC; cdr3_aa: CAIRIAGRAYEQYF
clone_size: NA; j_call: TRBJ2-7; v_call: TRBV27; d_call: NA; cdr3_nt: TGTGCCAGCAGACCAGCAGGGTCCCCAATATACGGGCAGTACTTC; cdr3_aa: CASRPAGSPIYGQYF
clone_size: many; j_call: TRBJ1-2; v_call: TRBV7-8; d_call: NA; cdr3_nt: TGTGCCAGCAGCTTAGAAGGGAGAGCGGAGGGCTACACCTTC; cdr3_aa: CASSLEGRAEGYTF
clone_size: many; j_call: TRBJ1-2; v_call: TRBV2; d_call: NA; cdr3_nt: TGTGCCAGCAGAGGGGACACCACTGGAGGCTACACCTTC; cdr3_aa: CASRGDTTGGYTF
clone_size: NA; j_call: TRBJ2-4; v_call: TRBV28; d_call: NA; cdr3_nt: TGTGCCAGCAGTGTATCCAGGGATGGCATTCAGTACTTC; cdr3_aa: CASSVSRDGIQYF
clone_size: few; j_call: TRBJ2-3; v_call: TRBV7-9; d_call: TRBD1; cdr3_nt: TGTGCCAGCAGCTCCTTACAGGGGGCAGATACGCAGTATTTT; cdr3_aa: CASSSLQGADTQYF
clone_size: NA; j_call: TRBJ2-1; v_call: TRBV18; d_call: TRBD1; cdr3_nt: TGTGCCAGCTCGCCAGGGGGAGAGTACGAGCAGTTCTTC; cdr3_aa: CASSPGGEYEQFF
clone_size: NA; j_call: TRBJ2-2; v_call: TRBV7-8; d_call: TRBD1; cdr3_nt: TGTGCCAGCAGCTTAGGCCCGGGACAGGGAAACCCTCAGGAGCTGTTTTTT; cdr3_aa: CASSLGPGQGNPQELFF
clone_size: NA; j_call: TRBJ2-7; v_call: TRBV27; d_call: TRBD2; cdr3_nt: TGTGCCAGCAGAAAGACTAGCGGGGGGGTTAGCTCCTACAATGAGCAGTACTTC; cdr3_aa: CASRKTSGGVSSYNEQYF
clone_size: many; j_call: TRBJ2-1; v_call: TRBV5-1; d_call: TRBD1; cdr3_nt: TGCGCCAGCACGGACAGGGTTCGGACAAATGAGCAGTTCTTC; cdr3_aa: CASTDRVRTNEQFF
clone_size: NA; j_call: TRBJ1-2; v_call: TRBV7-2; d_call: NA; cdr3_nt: TGTGCCAGCAGTCCGAACCGGAGAAACTATGGTTACACCTTC; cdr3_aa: CASSPNRRNYGYTF
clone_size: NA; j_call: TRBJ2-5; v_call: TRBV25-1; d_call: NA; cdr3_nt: TGTGCCACCGCCAACGGGGGTATAGAGACCCAGTACTTC; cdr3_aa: CATANGGIETQYF
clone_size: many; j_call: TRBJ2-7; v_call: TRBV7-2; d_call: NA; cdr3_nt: TGTGCCAGCAGCTTAGGGAGTCGCGTAGCCTACGAGCAGTACTTC; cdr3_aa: CASSLGSRVAYEQYF
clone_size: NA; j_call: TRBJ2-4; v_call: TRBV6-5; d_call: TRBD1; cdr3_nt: TGTGCCAGCAGTTACGGACAGGGGGCTCGAGTTGGTGAGCAGTACTTC; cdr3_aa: CASSYGQGARVGEQYF
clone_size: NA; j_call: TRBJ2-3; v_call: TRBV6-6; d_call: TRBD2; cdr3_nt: TGTGCCAGCAGTTACGTGACTAGCGGGGGCACAGATACGCAGTATTTT; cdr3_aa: CASSYVTSGGTDTQYF
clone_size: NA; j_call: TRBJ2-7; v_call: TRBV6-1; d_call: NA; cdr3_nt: TGTGCCAGCAACAGGGTCTCCTACGAGCAGTACTTC; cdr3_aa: CASNRVSYEQYF
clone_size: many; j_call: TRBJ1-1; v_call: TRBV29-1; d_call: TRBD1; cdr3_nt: TGCAGCGTGGGACAGGGGGCCCACACTGAAGCTTTCTTT; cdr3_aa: CSVGQGAHTEAFF
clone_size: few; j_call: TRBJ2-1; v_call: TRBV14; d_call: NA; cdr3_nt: TGTGCCAGCAGCCAAATTCGCCTAACCTACAATGAGCAGTTCTTC; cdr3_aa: CASSQIRLTYNEQFF
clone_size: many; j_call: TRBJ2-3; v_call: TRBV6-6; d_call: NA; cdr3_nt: TGTGCCAGCACCTTCCTGCGAGGGACTCCCAGAGATACGCAGTATTTT; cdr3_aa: CASTFLRGTPRDTQYF
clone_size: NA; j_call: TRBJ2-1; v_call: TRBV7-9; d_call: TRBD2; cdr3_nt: TGTGCCAGCAGCTTCGGACTAGCGGGAACGGATGGGCAGTTCTTC; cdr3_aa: CASSFGLAGTDGQFF
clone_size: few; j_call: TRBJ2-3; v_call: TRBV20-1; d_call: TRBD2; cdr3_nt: TGCAGTGCTATACTAGCGGGGGGAACTACAGATACGCAGTATTTT; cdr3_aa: CSAILAGGTTDTQYF
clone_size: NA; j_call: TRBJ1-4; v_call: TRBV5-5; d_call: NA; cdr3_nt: TGTGCCAGCAGCTTGGGTGTTGCAACTAATGAAAAACTGTTTTTT; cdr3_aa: CASSLGVATNEKLFF
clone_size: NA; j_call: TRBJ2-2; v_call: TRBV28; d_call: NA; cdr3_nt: TGTGCCAGCAGGCCGGGATCGGACACCGGGGAGCTGTTTTTT; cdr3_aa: CASRPGSDTGELFF
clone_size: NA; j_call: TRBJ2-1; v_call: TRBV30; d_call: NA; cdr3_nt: TGTGCCGGGGGTACAGGAGCCTACGAGCAGTTCTTC; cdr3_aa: CAGGTGAYEQFF
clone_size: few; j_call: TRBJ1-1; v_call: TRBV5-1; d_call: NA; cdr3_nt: TGCGCCAGCAGCCAGGGGACCACTGAAGCTTTCTTT; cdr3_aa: CASSQGTTEAFF
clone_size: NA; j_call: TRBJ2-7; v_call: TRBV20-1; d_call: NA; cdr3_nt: TGCAGTGCTAGGAGGGGAAGGGTGTACGAGCAGTACTTC; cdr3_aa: CSARRGRVYEQYF